Each of the 20 T cell receptor beta chains below was sequenced from the same sample in a study of blood T cell repertoires in COVID-19. The table came from immunoSEQ multiplex PCR; TCRdb's copy has only in-frame clones and leaves some out. The table records around 480,000 clones, about 87% of them present only once. The source material was peripheral blood. Receptor source: a woman between 45 and 60 years old with COVID-19, enrolled during active disease.

The chain is built from TRBV10-2 and TRBJ2-7; 15 bases align to TRBD2. This CDR3 comprises 17 residues. Germline V CDR1 and CDR2: WSHSY, SAAADI. V shed 10 bases, J shed 0 bases, and the junction held 10 bases outside the gene matches. The CDR3 bases are TGCGCCACCAGGCCGGGACTAGCGGGGGGTAGCTCCTACGAGCAGTACTTC. Its translation: CATRPGLAGGSSYEQYF.

The V gene is TRBV5-4, the J gene TRBJ2-1, with D possibly being TRBD2 (5 bases). The germline V and J ends were trimmed by 4 bases and 8 bases, with 10 bases remaining between them. The germline V gene has CDR1 SGHNT and CDR2 YYREEE (reference sequence). The length of the CDR3 is 12 residues. DNA for the CDR3: TGTGCCAGCAGCCGCGGGCCCGATGAGCAGTTCTTC. Its translation: CASSRGPDEQFF.

In regard to this clone: Additional DNA sequences in this sample encode the identical CDR3. This chain connects TRBV20-1 to TRBJ1-1; D is possibly TRBD1 (5 bases). The V gene lost 6 bases and the J gene lost 1 base, with 6 bases spanning the gap. Germline loops: CDR1 DFQATT, CDR2 SNEGSKA (reference sequence). CDR3 length: 11 residues. The CDR3 bases are TGCAGTGCCAGGGAGAACACTGAAGCTTTCTTT. It is translated as CSARENTEAFF.

This clone appeared a few times. The chain employs TRBV6-2 or TRBV6-3 and TRBJ1-4; no clear D. CDR1 and CDR2 from the germline V gene are MNHEY and SVGEGT. V lost 2 bases, J lost 10 bases, and 14 bases lay in between. This CDR3 comprises 14 residues. As DNA, the CDR3 is TGTGCCAGCAGTTACCCCCAGGAAGGCGTAAAACTGTTTTTT. Protein product: CASSYPQEGVKLFF.

The chain combines TRBV10-3 with TRBJ1-1; D uncertain. The CDR3 runs 13 residues. The V and J ends lost 2 bases and 9 bases respectively, with 13 bases between them. Germline V gives CDR1 ENHRY, CDR2 SYGVKD. DNA for the CDR3: TGTGCCATCAGTGAGACTGGGCGTACCCAAGCTTTCTTT. Translating gives CAISETGRTQAFF.

The table lists this clone with a few counts. The rearrangement links TRBV10-1 to TRBJ1-2; no clear D gene. The ends were cut back, 3 bases at V and 4 bases at J, with 6 bases in the middle. Germline V gene data show CDR1 as WNHNN and CDR2 as SYGVQD (reference sequence). CDR3 length: 12 amino acids. The DNA of the CDR3 is TGCGCCAGCAGTGAACTCGGCTATGGCTACACCTTC. Amino acid sequence: CASSELGYGYTF.

CDR3 amino acids: CASSRDGGKETQYF. The CDR3 region has the DNA TGTGCCAGCTCACGGGATGGAGGGAAAGAGACCCAGTACTTC. V usage is TRBV18 and J usage is TRBJ2-5, with D possibly matching TRBD2 (6 bases). The germline CDR1 and CDR2 sequences are KGHSH and LQKENI. This CDR3 spans 14 amino acids. Trimming shortened V by 4 bases and J by 3 bases, and 12 bases separated the two germline ends. The full variable domain, in which reference TRBV18 and TRBJ2-5 provide the parts outside the CDR3, is NAGVMQNPRHLVRRRGQEARLRCSPMKGHSHVYWYRQLPEEGLKFMVYLQKENIIDESGMPKERFSAEFPKEGPSILRIQQVVRGDSAAYFCASSRDGGKETQYFGPGTRLLVL.

The chain is built from TRBV28 and TRBJ1-6; D remains ambiguous. This CDR3 comprises 14 residues. The V gene's germline CDR1 is MDHEN and CDR2 SYDVKM. Trimming pared 7 bases from V and 9 bases from J, leaving 16 bases between. The DNA for the CDR3 is TGTGCCAGCACATTAGTACGGGATGGTTCACCCCTCCACTTT. Translated: CASTLVRDGSPLHF.

This clone was detected only once. The rearrangement joins TRBV6-6 to TRBJ1-2; 9 bases map to TRBD1. Per the germline V gene, CDR1 is MNHNY and CDR2 is SVGAGI (reference sequence). The CDR3 has 16 amino acids. With V trimmed by 5 bases and J by 1 base, 8 bases remained unmatched. The CDR3 here is CASSRPGQGLNYGYTF. The CDR3 region has the DNA TGTGCCAGCAGTCGACCGGGACAGGGCCTTAACTATGGCTACACCTTC.

V usage is TRBV27 and J usage is TRBJ2-7; weak D call: TRBD1 (6 bases). Per the germline V gene, CDR1 is MNHEY and CDR2 is SMNVEV (reference sequence). Trimming took off 2 bases at V and 6 bases at J, with 11 bases between the two ends. The length of the CDR3 is 13 residues. DNA of the CDR3: TGTGCCAGCAGTTTAAGGGGACAACTCGAGCAGTACTTC. It encodes CASSLRGQLEQYF.

The V call is TRBV7-2, the J call TRBJ1-2, with 7 bases aligning to TRBD1. The CDR3 length is 16 residues. CDR1 and CDR2 from the germline V gene are SGHTA and FQGNSA. Trimming took 2 bases from V and 5 from J; bases not matched to a gene: 11. This CDR3 is CASSLSPGQWVYGYTF. The CDR3 region has the DNA TGTGCCAGCAGCTTATCGCCGGGACAGTGGGTGTATGGCTACACCTTC.

The sample holds one count of this clone. This rearrangement joins TRBV11-2 to TRBJ2-1; tentative D call: TRBD2 (6 bases). The CDR3 runs 15 residues. V was trimmed by 5 bases and J by 4 bases, leaving 15 bases between them. In germline, CDR1 is SGHAT, CDR2 FQNNGV. CDR3 coding DNA: TGTGCCAGCAGCCCGGAGGGTTGGGATTACAATGAGCAGTTCTTC. Translated, it gives CASSPEGWDYNEQFF.

This rearrangement joins TRBV3-1 (or the pseudogene TRBV3-2) to TRBJ1-6; D is undetermined. Trimming cost V 6 bases and J 7 bases, with 7 bases left between them. This CDR3 has 12 residues. CDR1 is LGHDT, CDR2 YNNKEL, per germline (reference sequence). The CDR3 reads CASSRVNSPLHF. CDR3 DNA: TGTGCCAGCAGTCGAGTCAATTCACCCCTCCACTTT.

The DNA for the CDR3 is TGTGCCAGCAGTCAGGGTAGGGTCGATGAGCAGTTCTTC. Amino acids: CASSQGRVDEQFF. The genes are TRBV12-3 or TRBV12-4 and TRBJ2-1; D may be TRBD1 (5 bases). This CDR3 has 13 amino acids. The V gene lost 5 bases and the J gene lost 8 bases, with 13 bases spanning the gap.

The rearrangement joins TRBV5-6 to TRBJ1-1, with a tentative D call TRBD1 (5 bases). The CDR3 has 16 amino acids. The germline CDR1 and CDR2 sequences are SGHDT and YYEEEE. V lost 2 bases and J lost 2, with 16 bases in between. DNA of the CDR3: TGTGCCAGCAGCTTCTCCGTTGGGGCCTATAACACTGAAGCTTTCTTT. Translation gives CASSFSVGAYNTEAFF.

This chain uses TRBV29-1 with TRBJ2-7; TRBD1 aligns across 9 bases. There are 14 residues in the CDR3. The V segment lost 7 bases and the J segment 5 bases; nucleotides outside the gene matches: 12. The germline V gene has CDR1 SQVTM and CDR2 ANQGSEA. The CDR3 nucleotides are TGCAGCGCGAGACCCGGGACAGGGAGCGACGAGCAGTACTTC. Its protein is CSARPGTGSDEQYF.

The chain joins TRBV6-6 to TRBJ1-5, with D maybe TRBD1 (6 bases). V was cut by 4 bases and J by 4 bases, with 11 bases left in between. The germline CDR1 and CDR2 sequences are MNHNY and SVGAGI (reference sequence). The CDR3 is 14 residues long. The CDR3 bases are TGTGCCAGCAGTTTCGACAGGACTAATCAGCCCCAGCATTTT. Amino acid sequence: CASSFDRTNQPQHF.

A remark on this clone: One junction end does not reproduce the germline sequence, and a read error may be involved. The chain couples TRBV20-1 to TRBJ2-1; 15 nucleotides match TRBD2. In germline, CDR1 is DFQATT, CDR2 SNEGSKA (reference sequence). This CDR3 comprises 11 residues. The CDR3: CSAWTSGGGIF. For the CDR3, the DNA is TGCAGTGCCTGGACTAGCGGGGGGGGTATCTTC.

The CDR3 DNA follows: TGTGCCAGTAGTATAGCAGGGGGCTACTACGAGCAGTACTTC. Translated, it gives CASSIAGGYYEQYF. V and J are TRBV19 and TRBJ2-7; 8 bases agree with TRBD1. The CDR3 totals 14 residues. The V and J ends lost 1 base and 3 bases, in that order; junction bases with no gene match: 2. CDR1 and CDR2 (germline): LNHDA, SQIVND (reference sequence). The full variable domain, in which reference TRBV19 and TRBJ2-7 provide the parts outside the CDR3, is DGGITQSPKYLFRKEGQNVTLSCEQNLNHDAMYWYRQDPGQGLRLIYYSQIVNDFQKGDIAEGYSVSREKKESFPLTVTSAQKNPTAFYLCASSIAGGYYEQYFGPGTRLTVT.

V gene TRBV19 combines with J gene TRBJ1-2, with 8 nucleotides matching TRBD1. This CDR3 contains 14 residues. CDR1 and CDR2 from the germline V gene are LNHDA and SQIVND (reference sequence). After removal of 6 bases from V and 4 bases from J, the junction contained 7 bases not matched to a gene. The CDR3, as DNA: TGTGCCAGTAGCTTGGACAGGGACCTCTATGGCTACACCTTC. This translates into CASSLDRDLYGYTF.